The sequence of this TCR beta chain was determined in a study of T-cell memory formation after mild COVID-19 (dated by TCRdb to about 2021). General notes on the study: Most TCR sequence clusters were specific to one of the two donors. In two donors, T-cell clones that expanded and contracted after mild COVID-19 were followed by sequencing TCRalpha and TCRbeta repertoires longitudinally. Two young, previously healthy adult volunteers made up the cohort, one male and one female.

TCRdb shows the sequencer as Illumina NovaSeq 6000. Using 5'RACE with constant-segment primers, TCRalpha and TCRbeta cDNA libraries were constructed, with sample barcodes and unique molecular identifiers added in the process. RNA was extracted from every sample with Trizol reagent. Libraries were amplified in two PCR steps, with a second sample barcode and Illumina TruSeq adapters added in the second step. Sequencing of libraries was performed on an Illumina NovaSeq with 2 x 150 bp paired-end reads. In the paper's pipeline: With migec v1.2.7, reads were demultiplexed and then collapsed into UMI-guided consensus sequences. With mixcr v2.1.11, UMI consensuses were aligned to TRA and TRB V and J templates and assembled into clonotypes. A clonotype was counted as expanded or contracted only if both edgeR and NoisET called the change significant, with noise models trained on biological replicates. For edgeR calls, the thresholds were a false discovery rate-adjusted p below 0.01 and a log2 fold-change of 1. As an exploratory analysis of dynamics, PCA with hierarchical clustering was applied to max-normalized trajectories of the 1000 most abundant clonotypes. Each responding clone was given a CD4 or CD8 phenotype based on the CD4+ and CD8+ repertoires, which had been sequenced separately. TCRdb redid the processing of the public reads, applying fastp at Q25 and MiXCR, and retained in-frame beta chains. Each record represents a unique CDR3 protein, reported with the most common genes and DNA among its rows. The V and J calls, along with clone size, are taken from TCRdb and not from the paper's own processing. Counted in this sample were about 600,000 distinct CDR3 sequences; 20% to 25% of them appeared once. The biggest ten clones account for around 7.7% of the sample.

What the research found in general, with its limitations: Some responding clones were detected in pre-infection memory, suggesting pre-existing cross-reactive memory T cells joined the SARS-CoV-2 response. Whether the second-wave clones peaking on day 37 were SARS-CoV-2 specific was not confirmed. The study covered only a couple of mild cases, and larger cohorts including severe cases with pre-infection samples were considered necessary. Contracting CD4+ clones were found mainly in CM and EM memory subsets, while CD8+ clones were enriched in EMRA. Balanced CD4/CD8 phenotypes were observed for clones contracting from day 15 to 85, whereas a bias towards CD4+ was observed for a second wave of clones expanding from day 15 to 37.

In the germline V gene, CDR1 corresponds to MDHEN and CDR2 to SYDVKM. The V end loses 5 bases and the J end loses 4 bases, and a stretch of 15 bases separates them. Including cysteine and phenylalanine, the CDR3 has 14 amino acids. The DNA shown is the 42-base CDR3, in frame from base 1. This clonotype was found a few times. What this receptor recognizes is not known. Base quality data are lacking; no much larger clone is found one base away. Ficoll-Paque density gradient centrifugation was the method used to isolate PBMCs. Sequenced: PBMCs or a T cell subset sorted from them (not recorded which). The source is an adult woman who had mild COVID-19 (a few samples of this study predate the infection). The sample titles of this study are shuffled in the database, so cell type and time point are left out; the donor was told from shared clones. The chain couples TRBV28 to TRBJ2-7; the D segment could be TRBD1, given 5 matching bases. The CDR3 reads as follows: CASSRRVGVYEQYF. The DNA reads TGTGCCAGCAGTCGCAGGGTAGGCGTATACGAGCAGTACTTC.